This paragraph covers one TCR beta chain sequence. This sample is drawn from a study of control samples from healthy donors and cancer patients. The germline CDR1 and CDR2 sequences are SGHRS and YFSETQ. Between the trimmed V and J ends, which lost 4 bases and 3 bases, there was a span of 15 bases. The CDR3 totals 15 residues. Here immunoSEQ multiplex PCR was the method, and the copy in TCRdb shows in-frame clones only, minus some. This table has roughly 40,000 clones, roughly 92% appearing once. This TCR derives from a woman aged 45-60 years in good health. The J gene is TRBJ2-3, the V gene TRBV5-1, with a tentative D call TRBD1 (6 bases). Sequencing was done on a sample of blood. The chain's CDR3 is CASSRRGEGTDTQYF. The CDR3 DNA reads as TGCGCCAGCAGCCGCAGGGGTGAAGGGACAGATACGCAGTATTTT.